A single sample gave rise to the 20 T cell receptor beta chains below, sequenced in a study of blood T cell repertoires in COVID-19. Method: immunoSEQ multiplex PCR; TCRdb's copy keeps in-frame clones and lacks some. Among 95,000 to 150,000 clones listed, over 75% were seen once. Specimen: peripheral blood. These receptors all come from a man aged 60 to 75 with active or convalescent COVID-19.

CDR3 DNA: TGTGCCAGCAGCCCAGGGCTAGCGGGAGCAGAGGAGCAGTTCTTC. Residues: CASSPGLAGAEEQFF. The rearrangement links TRBV28 to TRBJ2-1; 10 bases agree with TRBD2. Germline trimming cut 6 bases from V and 10 bases from J; bases unmatched to any gene: 12. The CDR3 totals 15 residues. Per germline, CDR1 MDHEN and CDR2 SYDVKM.

V usage is TRBV10-3 and J usage is TRBJ1-1, with D unclear. Trimming shortened V by 4 bases and J by 4 bases, and 10 bases separated the two germline ends. Germline loops: CDR1 ENHRY, CDR2 SYGVKD. CDR3 length: 13 amino acids. The CDR3 is CAISADRGTEAFF. The CDR3 bases are TGTGCCATCAGTGCTGATAGAGGCACTGAAGCTTTCTTT.

This clone was seen more than once but under ten times. The chain couples TRBV7-2 to TRBJ2-1, with D perhaps matching TRBD2 (6 bases). This CDR3 is 15 amino acids long. From germline, CDR1 is SGHTA and CDR2 FQGNSA. The ends were cut back, 0 bases at V and 6 bases at J, with 12 bases in the middle. The CDR3 coding sequence is TGTGCCAGCAGCTTAGCGGGACTTCTACCCAATGAGCAGTTCTTC. Its protein is CASSLAGLLPNEQFF.

The chain carries TRBV3-1 (or the pseudogene TRBV3-2) and TRBJ2-3, with D unclear. CDR3 length: 15 residues. Germline V gene data show CDR1 as LGHDT and CDR2 as YNNKEL (reference sequence). Between the trimmed V and J ends, which lost 1 base and 0 bases, there was a span of 8 bases. The CDR3 nucleotides are TGTGCCAGCAGCCAAGCGAGGCCTAGCACAGATACGCAGTATTTT. Translating gives CASSQARPSTDTQYF.

The chain carries TRBV5-5 and TRBJ2-7, with 7 bases lining up with TRBD1. CDR3 size: 13 residues. The V and J ends lost 7 bases and 2 bases, in that order; junction bases with no gene match: 6. Per the germline V gene, CDR1 is SGHKS and CDR2 is YYEKEE (reference sequence). The CDR3 sequence is CASGRGHPYEQYF. CDR3 nucleotides: TGTGCCAGCGGAAGGGGGCATCCCTACGAGCAGTACTTC.

The CDR3 is CASSLAGGPRANVLTF. CDR3 DNA sequence: TGTGCCAGCTCTCTAGCGGGAGGGCCGAGGGCCAACGTCCTGACTTTC. The chain couples TRBV18 to TRBJ2-6, with 12 nucleotides matching TRBD2. The CDR3 sequence is 16 residues long. Trimming cost V 6 bases and J 5 bases; bases outside gene matches: 5. Looked up from germline, CDR1 is KGHSH and CDR2 is LQKENI.

The chain recombines TRBV29-1 with TRBJ2-7; D is unclear. The CDR3 is 11 residues long. V lost 7 bases, J lost 2 bases, and 9 bases lay in between. Germline V gene sequence: CDR1 SQVTM, CDR2 ANQGSEA. CDR3: CSALGTYEQYF. The CDR3 DNA reads TGCAGCGCCCTAGGAACCTACGAGCAGTACTTC.

The genes are TRBV6-1 and TRBJ2-5, with 11 bases aligning to TRBD2. V dropped 2 bases and J dropped 4; count of bases not matched to a gene: 3. The CDR3 loop spans 15 amino acids. CDR1 and CDR2 (germline): MNHNS, SASEGT. In DNA form, the CDR3 reads TGTGCCAGCAGTGAAAAAGGGACTAGCGGAGAGACCCAGTACTTC. Amino acids: CASSEKGTSGETQYF.

This clone was observed a few times. The rearrangement joins TRBV7-8 to TRBJ1-1; D unresolved. The germline CDR1 and CDR2 sequences are SGHVS and FQNEAQ. This CDR3 comprises 13 residues. With 0 bases removed from V and 1 base from J, the gap between germline ends came to 3 bases. The CDR3 DNA sequence: TGTGCCAGCAGCTTAGCGCGGAACACTGAAGCTTTCTTT. As protein: CASSLARNTEAFF. Filled out from reference TRBV7-8 and TRBJ1-1, the complete variable domain reads GAGVSQSPRYKVAKRGQDVALRCDPISGHVSLFWYQQALGQGPEFLTYFQNEAQLDKSGLPSDRFFAERPEGSVSTLKIQRTQQEDSAVYLCASSLARNTEAFFGQGTRLTVV.

The rearrangement uses TRBV29-1 and TRBJ2-3, with D tentatively TRBD2 (7 bases). In germline, CDR1 is SQVTM, CDR2 ANQGSEA. Trimming stripped 8 bases from V and 0 bases from J, with 15 bases between. The CDR3 covers 14 residues. The CDR3 bases are TGCAGCCTCTTTGGGGGGGCTAGCACAGATACGCAGTATTTT. Residues: CSLFGGASTDTQYF.

The V gene is TRBV7-2, the J gene TRBJ2-7; TRBD1 matches at 10 bases. This CDR3 has 13 amino acids. Germline V gene data show CDR1 as SGHTA and CDR2 as FQGNSA. After removal of 8 bases from V and 3 bases from J, the junction contained 4 bases not matched to a gene. CDR3 bases: TGTGCCAGCCGACAGGGGGCGATCTACGAGCAGTACTTC. It specifies CASRQGAIYEQYF.

This clone was seen a few times. This chain joins TRBV7-9 and TRBJ2-3; D gene ambiguous. Germline CDR1 SEHNR, CDR2 FQNEAQ (reference sequence). This CDR3 region has 12 residues. Deletions cut 5 bases from V and 4 bases from J, with 7 bases between. The DNA of the CDR3 is TGTGCCAGCAGCCCCAGATCAGATACGCAGTATTTT. It yields the protein CASSPRSDTQYF. Using reference TRBV7-9 and TRBJ2-3 for the parts outside the CDR3, the full variable domain is DTGVSQNPRHKITKRGQNVTFRCDPISEHNRLYWYRQTLGQGPEFLTYFQNEAQLEKSRLLSDRFSAERPKGSFSTLEIQRTEQGDSAMYLCASSPRSDTQYFGPGTRLTVL.

The chain uses TRBV15 and TRBJ2-4; D unclear. The germline V gene encodes CDR1 LNHNV and CDR2 YYDKDF (reference sequence). Trimming pared 5 bases from V and 6 bases from J, leaving 14 bases between. This CDR3 spans 14 amino acids. The CDR3 coding sequence is TGTGCCACCAGCTTTCCGAGGCCGGTAAACATTCAGTACTTC. Its protein is CATSFPRPVNIQYF.

Written as DNA, the CDR3 is TGTGCCAGCAACCCATCATCACAGGGGGGGAACACTGAAGCTTTCTTT. It yields the protein CASNPSSQGGNTEAFF. This sequence joins TRBV25-1 and TRBJ1-1; 8 nucleotides match TRBD1. Germline assignment: CDR1 MGHDK and CDR2 SYGVNS. This CDR3 comprises 16 residues. With 7 bases clipped from V and 1 base from J, the junction kept 11 bases outside the gene matches.

The chain recombines TRBV30 with TRBJ1-4; D not resolved. This CDR3 region has 11 residues. V shed 2 bases and J shed 8 bases, with 6 bases lying between them. CDR1 is GTSNPN and CDR2 is SVGIG in the germline V gene (reference sequence). CDR3: CAWSSVEKLFF. CDR3 in DNA: TGTGCCTGGAGTTCAGTGGAAAAACTGTTTTTT.

The chain uses TRBV19 and TRBJ1-1; the D gene is possibly TRBD1 (5 bases). CDR1 and CDR2 from the germline V gene are LNHDA and SQIVND (reference sequence). The CDR3 runs to 16 residues. V lost 9 bases and J lost 3, with 23 bases in between. CDR3: CASRKIDRYYYTEAFF. The CDR3, as DNA: TGTGCCAGCCGTAAGATTGACAGATACTACTACACTGAAGCTTTCTTT.

This chain joins TRBV19 and TRBJ2-3, with TRBD2 matching over 7 bases. J was trimmed by 1 base and V by 6 bases; bases with no gene match: 10. The CDR3 covers 16 residues. Germline V gene data show CDR1 as LNHDA and CDR2 as SQIVND (reference sequence). Written as DNA, the CDR3 is TGTGCCAGTAGATTGGGAGGGCCGGATGGCACAGATACGCAGTATTTT. It translates to CASRLGGPDGTDTQYF.

This clone came up a few times. The CDR3 protein is CASSLAPVGLEQYF. The CDR3 DNA follows: TGTGCCAGCAGTTTGGCTCCGGTTGGGCTCGAGCAGTACTTC. The chain combines TRBV27 with TRBJ2-7; D is unresolved. The CDR3 has 14 residues. V was clipped by 3 bases and J by 6 bases, with 15 bases between them. Germline V gene sequence: CDR1 MNHEY, CDR2 SMNVEV (reference sequence).

The gene calls are TRBV5-1 and TRBJ2-2, with 10 positions matching TRBD2. This CDR3 has 16 residues. In germline, CDR1 is SGHRS, CDR2 YFSETQ. The J segment lost 1 base and the V segment lost 4 bases, leaving 4 bases of the junction unmatched. This CDR3 reads CASSGGLALNTGELFF. CDR3 coding DNA: TGCGCCAGCAGCGGGGGACTAGCGCTGAACACCGGGGAGCTGTTTTTT.

The chain is built from TRBV6-5 and TRBJ1-3; D call uncertain. The V gene's germline CDR1 is MNHEY and CDR2 SVGAGI. The CDR3 is 16 amino acids. Deletions cut 0 bases from V and 6 bases from J, with 15 bases between. The CDR3 loop is CASSYSRHMEENTIYF. CDR3 nucleotide sequence: TGTGCCAGCAGTTACTCGCGTCATATGGAGGAAAACACCATATATTTT.